This T cell receptor beta chain was sequenced for a study of blood T cells in healthy people across ages. Overall study results and limits: Because sorting was not performed, PBMCs prevented conclusive naive versus antigen-experienced comparison.

Then a second PCR, running roughly 6 to 11 cycles, was carried out with a sample-barcoded 5' primer and a J-beta primer mix. The authors tagged each cDNA molecule using a template-switch adaptor with 12 random nucleotides. TCRdb reanalysed the 5' RACE reads using MiXCR and keeps one entry per CDR3 protein. The data hold about 510,000 distinct CDR3 sequences, with about 28% observed a single time. Per the germline V gene, CDR1 is MNHEY and CDR2 is SMNVEV (reference sequence). This CDR3 comprises 14 residues. V lost 6 bases, J lost 8 bases, and 14 bases lay in between. Of note for this clonotype: Its antigen is still unknown.

This same sample was also part of a study on T cells of mothers and their children.

The material sequenced was blood. The chain uses TRBV27 and TRBJ1-6; a weak D match, TRBD1 (6 bases). This receptor was taken from a boy between 2 and 15 years old in good health. CDR3 sequence: CASREDSVYSPLHF. The CDR3 bases are TGTGCCAGCAGGGAGGACAGCGTATATTCACCCCTCCACTTT.